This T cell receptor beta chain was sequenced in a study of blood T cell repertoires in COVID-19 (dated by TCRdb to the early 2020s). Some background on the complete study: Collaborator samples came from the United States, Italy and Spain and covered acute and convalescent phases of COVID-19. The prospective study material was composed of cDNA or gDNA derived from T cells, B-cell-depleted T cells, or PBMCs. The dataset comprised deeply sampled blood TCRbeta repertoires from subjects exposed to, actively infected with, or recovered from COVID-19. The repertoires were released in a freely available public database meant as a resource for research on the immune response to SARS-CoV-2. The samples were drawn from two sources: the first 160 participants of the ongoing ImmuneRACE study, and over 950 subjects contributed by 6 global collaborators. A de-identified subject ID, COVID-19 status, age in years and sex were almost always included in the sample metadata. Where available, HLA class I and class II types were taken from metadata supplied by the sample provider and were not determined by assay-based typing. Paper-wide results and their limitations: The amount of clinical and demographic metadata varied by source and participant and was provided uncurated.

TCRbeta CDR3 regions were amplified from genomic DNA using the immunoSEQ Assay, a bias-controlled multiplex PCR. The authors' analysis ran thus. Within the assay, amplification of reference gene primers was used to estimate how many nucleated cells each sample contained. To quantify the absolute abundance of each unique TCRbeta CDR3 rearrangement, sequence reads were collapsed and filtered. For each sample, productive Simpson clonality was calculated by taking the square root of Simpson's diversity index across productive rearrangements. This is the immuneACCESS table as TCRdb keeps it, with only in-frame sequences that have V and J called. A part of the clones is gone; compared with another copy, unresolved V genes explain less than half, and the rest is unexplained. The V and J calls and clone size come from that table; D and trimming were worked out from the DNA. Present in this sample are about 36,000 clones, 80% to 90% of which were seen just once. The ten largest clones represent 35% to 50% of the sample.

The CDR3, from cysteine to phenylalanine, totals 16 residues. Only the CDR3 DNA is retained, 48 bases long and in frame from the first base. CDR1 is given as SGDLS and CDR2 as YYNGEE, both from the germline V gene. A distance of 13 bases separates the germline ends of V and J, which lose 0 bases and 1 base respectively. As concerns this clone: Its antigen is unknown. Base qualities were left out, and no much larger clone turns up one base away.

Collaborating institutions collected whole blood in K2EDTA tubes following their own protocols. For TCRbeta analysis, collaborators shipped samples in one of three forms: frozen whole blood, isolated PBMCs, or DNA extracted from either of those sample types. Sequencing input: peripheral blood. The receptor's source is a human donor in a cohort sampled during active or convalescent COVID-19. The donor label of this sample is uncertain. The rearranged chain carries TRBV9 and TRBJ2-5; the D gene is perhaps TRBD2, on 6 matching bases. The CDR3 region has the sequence CASSVESSGLQETQYF. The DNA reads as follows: TGTGCCAGCAGCGTAGAAAGTAGCGGACTCCAAGAGACCCAGTACTTC.